The 2 T cell receptor beta chains below were found in one sample sequenced in a study of T cells after yellow fever vaccination. TCRdb processed the 5' RACE reads anew with MiXCR; each CDR3 protein has one entry. The sample lists 340,000 or so distinct CDR3 sequences, 12% occurring once. The sequences come from CD4+ T cells sorted from PBMCs, collected 15 days after the yellow fever booster vaccination. Receptor source: a man aged 18 to 29 who received the YFV17D yellow fever vaccine.

V and J are TRBV4-1 and TRBJ1-5; D unclear. V was pared by 1 base and J by 5 bases, with 9 bases between. This CDR3 contains 14 residues. Germline V gene lookup returns CDR1 MGHRA and CDR2 YSYEKL. CDR3 residues: CASSQGPADQPQHF. The CDR3 nucleotides are TGCGCCAGCAGCCAAGGTCCGGCGGATCAGCCCCAGCATTTT.

This clonotype has just a few counts. The chain has TRBV18 and TRBJ1-1, with D uncertain. Per the germline V gene, CDR1 is KGHSH and CDR2 is LQKENI. Trimming left V 3 bases short and J 4 bases short, with 15 bases between. The CDR3 spans 15 residues. The CDR3 DNA reads as TGTGCCAGCTCACCGCCTTCCCCTAAAGGCACTGAAGCTTTCTTT. Protein: CASSPPSPKGTEAFF.